This T cell receptor (beta chain) originates from a study of T cells in Graves' hyperthyroidism and ophthalmopathy. Regions amplified from RNA transcripts were the TCR beta CDR3 regions. The study used the HTBI primer set for a first-round RT-PCR of the TCR CDR3. Each CDR3 protein gets one entry after TCRdb re-called the multiplex PCR reads with MiXCR. This sample yields over 250,000 distinct CDR3 sequences, of which approximately 14% are seen a single time; 34% belongs to the top ten. The CDR3 runs 14 residues. Germline values: CDR1 SNHLY, CDR2 FYNNEI. J lost 5 bases, V lost 8 bases, and 7 bases had no gene match. Study-wide points: Prediction of ophthalmopathy progression came a median roughly 6.4 months pre-onset.

This clonotype was counted many times. Its cognate antigen is unknown. The sequenced material came from blood. This TCR came from a woman aged 40 to 50 with Graves' ophthalmopathy. The chain couples TRBV2 to TRBJ2-5; 11 bases are a match to TRBD2. The chain's CDR3 is CASELAGGGETQYF. CDR3 coding DNA: TGTGCCAGCGAATTAGCGGGAGGGGGGGAGACCCAGTACTTC. The full variable domain, its missing parts supplied by reference TRBV2 and TRBJ2-5, is EPEVTQTPSHQVTQMGQEVILRCVPISNHLYFYWYRQILGQKVEFLVSFYNNEISEKSEIFDDQFSVERPDGSNFTLKIRSTKLEDSAMYFCASELAGGGETQYFGPGTRLLVL.